Described below is a single TCR beta chain sequence and its context. This specimen comes from a study of CD8 T cells in Susac syndrome. It was with random hexamers that 0.5 to 1 ug RNA was reverse transcribed. TCRdb recomputed calls from the immunoSEQ multiplex PCR reads with MiXCR, one row per CDR3 protein. The sample carries 250,000 to 300,000 distinct CDR3 sequences, about 88% recorded once. The clonotype originates from a human donor with multiple sclerosis. Material for sequencing was CD8+ T cells from PBMCs.

CDR3 nucleotide sequence: TGTGCCACCAGCTTCTCGGGAGTAGAGCAGTTCTTC. Protein sequence: CATSFSGVEQFF. This chain joins TRBV24-1 and TRBJ2-1, with a possible D match to TRBD2 (6 bases). This CDR3 has 12 amino acids. Trimming took off 7 bases at V and 10 bases at J, with 13 bases between the two ends. Germline CDR1 KGHDR, CDR2 SFDVKD.